Following are 11 T cell receptor beta chains from one sample sequenced in a study of T cell responses to AZD1222 COVID-19 vaccine (dated by TCRdb to the early 2020s). Reading the label with the study, this specimen's time point is: about 28 days (+/-7) after the second vaccine dose. Libraries were constructed by the immunoSEQ multiplex PCR assay. TCRdb carries this immuneACCESS record with in-frame sequences only. Its versions omit some clonotypes, under half of them owing to an unresolved V gene in the studies checked, with the rest unexplained. For this sample there are approximately 200,000 clones; approximately 93% appear just once. Around 1% of the sample rests with the top ten. Specimen: peripheral blood, collected 28 days after the second AZD1222 dose. The origin of the receptors is an adult who received the AZD1222 COVID-19 vaccine.

The rearrangement joins TRBV5-1 to TRBJ2-1; the D gene is possibly TRBD1 (5 bases). The CDR3 is 14 residues long. The germline V gene has CDR1 SGHRS and CDR2 YFSETQ. V lost 3 bases, J lost 7 bases, and 14 bases lay in between. The chain's CDR3 is CASSSLFTGNEQFF. The CDR3 region has the DNA TGCGCCAGCAGCTCGCTGTTTACAGGAAATGAGCAGTTCTTC. Full variable domain (remainder filled in from reference TRBV5-1 and TRBJ2-1): KAGVTQTPRYLIKTRGQQVTLSCSPISGHRSVSWYQQTPGQGLQFLFEYFSETQRNKGNFPGRFSGRQFSNSRSEMNVSTLELGDSALYLCASSSLFTGNEQFFGPGTRLTVL.

J is TRBJ2-5 and V is TRBV7-6; D unclear. V was trimmed by 1 base and J by 0 bases, leaving 6 bases between them. The germline CDR1 and CDR2 sequences are SGHVS and FNYEAQ. CDR3 length equals 14 residues. The CDR3 nucleotides read TGTGCCAGCAGCTTAGGCACGGACCAAGAGACCCAGTACTTC. It encodes CASSLGTDQETQYF.

The chain carries TRBV2 and TRBJ1-5; D unclear. This CDR3 region has 15 residues. Between the trimmed V and J ends, which lost 2 bases and 1 base, there was a span of 9 bases. Looked up from germline, CDR1 is SNHLY and CDR2 is FYNNEI. As DNA, the CDR3 is TGTGCCAGCAGTGAAAGGCATGGCAGCAATCAGCCCCAGCATTTT. As protein: CASSERHGSNQPQHF.

The chain combines TRBV19 with TRBJ2-5; unclear D gene. The V and J ends lost 7 bases and 4 bases respectively, with 7 bases between them. Germline V lookup: CDR1 LNHDA, CDR2 SQIVND (reference sequence). The CDR3 sequence is 11 residues long. DNA of the CDR3: TGTGCCAGTAAAGGCCGAGAGACCCAGTACTTC. It specifies CASKGRETQYF. Drawing the rest from reference TRBV19 and TRBJ2-5, the complete variable domain is DGGITQSPKYLFRKEGQNVTLSCEQNLNHDAMYWYRQDPGQGLRLIYYSQIVNDFQKGDIAEGYSVSREKKESFPLTVTSAQKNPTAFYLCASKGRETQYFGPGTRLLVL.

In this sample, this clone turned up a few times. This chain links TRBV2 with TRBJ1-5; possibly TRBD1 for D (6 bases). The CDR3 is 15 residues long. Trimming shortened V by 5 bases and J by 7 bases, and 18 bases separated the two germline ends. In germline, CDR1 is SNHLY, CDR2 FYNNEI. CDR3 amino acids: CASSKLQGSGQPQHF. In DNA form, the CDR3 reads TGTGCCAGCAGTAAGTTACAGGGATCAGGGCAGCCCCAGCATTTT. The complete variable domain, with remaining parts taken from reference TRBV2 and TRBJ1-5, reads EPEVTQTPSHQVTQMGQEVILRCVPISNHLYFYWYRQILGQKVEFLVSFYNNEISEKSEIFDDQFSVERPDGSNFTLKIRSTKLEDSAMYFCASSKLQGSGQPQHFGDGTRLSIL.

The gene calls are TRBV5-1 and TRBJ1-2; D is ambiguous. V was shortened by 3 bases and J by 4 bases, with 19 bases between the two germline ends. The length of the CDR3 is 16 residues. Germline CDR1 is SGHRS and CDR2 is YFSETQ. The CDR3 reads CASSSIGSGEFYGYTF. CDR3 coding DNA: TGCGCCAGCAGCTCGATAGGATCAGGAGAATTCTATGGCTACACCTTC.

The chain couples TRBV6-5 to TRBJ2-7; TRBD1 matches at 9 bases. The V gene end was trimmed by 2 bases and the J gene end by 6 bases; junction bases not matched to a gene: 5. The CDR3 is made up of 14 amino acids. Germline loops: CDR1 MNHEY, CDR2 SVGAGI. This chain's CDR3 is CASSYEGTGLEQYF. As DNA, the CDR3 is TGTGCCAGCAGTTACGAAGGGACAGGGCTCGAGCAGTACTTC.

The chain couples TRBV7-2 to TRBJ1-6; a possible D gene is TRBD1 (5 bases). Germline CDR1 SGHTA, CDR2 FQGNSA. Trimming cost V 4 bases and J 9 bases, with 22 bases left between them. CDR3 length: 17 residues. This chain's CDR3 is CASSSGPQGLGGSPLHF. CDR3 sequence (DNA): TGTGCCAGCAGCTCAGGCCCGCAGGGACTTGGGGGTTCACCCCTCCACTTT.

The chain links TRBV30 to TRBJ2-5, with TRBD1 as a possible D gene (6 bases). Per the germline V gene, CDR1 is GTSNPN and CDR2 is SVGIG (reference sequence). Trimming removed 4 bases from V and 2 bases from J, with 14 bases in between. The CDR3 is 14 amino acids. CDR3 residues: CAWKGHLSQETQYF. The CDR3 region has the DNA TGTGCCTGGAAGGGACACCTTTCGCAAGAGACCCAGTACTTC.

The chain joins TRBV21-1 to TRBJ1-1; whether TRBD1, the table's D call, matches the DNA was not checked. TRBV21-1 constitutes a pseudogene. CDR3 length: 16 amino acids. CDR3 sequence: CASSKGTGALNTEAFF. The CDR3 nucleotides are TGTGCCAGCAGCAAAGGGACAGGGGCCTTGAACACTGAAGCTTTCTTT.

This rearrangement joins TRBV4-1 to TRBJ2-3, with 13 positions matching TRBD2. The J segment lost 1 base and the V segment lost 3 bases, leaving 13 bases of the junction unmatched. Germline V gene data show CDR1 as MGHRA and CDR2 as YSYEKL. The CDR3 is made up of 20 amino acids. The chain's CDR3 is CASSHQRGLAGHHRTDTQYF. The CDR3, as DNA: TGCGCCAGCAGCCACCAACGGGGACTAGCGGGGCACCATCGCACAGATACGCAGTATTTT.